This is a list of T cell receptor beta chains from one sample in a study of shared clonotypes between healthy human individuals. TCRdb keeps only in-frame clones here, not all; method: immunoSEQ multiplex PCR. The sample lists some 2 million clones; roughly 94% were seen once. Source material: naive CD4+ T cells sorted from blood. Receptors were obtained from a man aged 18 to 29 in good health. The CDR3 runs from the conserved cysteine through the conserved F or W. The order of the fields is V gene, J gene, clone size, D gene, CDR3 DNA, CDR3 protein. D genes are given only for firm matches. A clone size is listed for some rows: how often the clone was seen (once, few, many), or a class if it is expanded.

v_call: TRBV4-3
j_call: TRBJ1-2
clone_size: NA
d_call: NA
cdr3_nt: TGCGCCAGCAGCCAAGGGTTTAGCCGAAACTATGGCTACACCTTC
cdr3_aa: CASSQGFSRNYGYTF

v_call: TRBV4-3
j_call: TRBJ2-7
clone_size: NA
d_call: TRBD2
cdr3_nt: TGCGCCAGCAGCCAGAGGGGACTAGCGGGAGGTTCCGAGCAGTACTTC
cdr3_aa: CASSQRGLAGGSEQYF

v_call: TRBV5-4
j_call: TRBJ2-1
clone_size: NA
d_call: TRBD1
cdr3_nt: TGTGCCAGCAGCTCCCGGGACAGTTACTACAATGAGCAGTTCTTC
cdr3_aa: CASSSRDSYYNEQFF

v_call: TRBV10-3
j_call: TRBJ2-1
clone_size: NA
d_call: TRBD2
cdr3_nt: TGTGCCATCAGTGCTAGGACTAGCGAAAAGAATGAGCAGTTCTTC
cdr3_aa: CAISARTSEKNEQFF

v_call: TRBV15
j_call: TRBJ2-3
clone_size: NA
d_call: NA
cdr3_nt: TGTGCCACCAGCAGAGATCTAGGGGGGGGCACAGATACGCAGTATTTT
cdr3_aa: CATSRDLGGGTDTQYF

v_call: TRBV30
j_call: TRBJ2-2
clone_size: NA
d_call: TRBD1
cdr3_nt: TGTGCCTGGAGTGTACCCCGGGACAGGGGGCGAACCGGGGAGCTGTTTTTT
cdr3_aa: CAWSVPRDRGRTGELFF

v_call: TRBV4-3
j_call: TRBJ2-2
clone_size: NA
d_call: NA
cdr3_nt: TGCGCCAGCAGCCGATCAAACACCGGGGAGCTGTTTTTT
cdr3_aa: CASSRSNTGELFF

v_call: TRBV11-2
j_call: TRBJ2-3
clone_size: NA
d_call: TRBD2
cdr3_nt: TGTGCCAGCAGCTTGACTAGCGGGGGGACAACAGATACGCAGTATTTT
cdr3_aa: CASSLTSGGTTDTQYF

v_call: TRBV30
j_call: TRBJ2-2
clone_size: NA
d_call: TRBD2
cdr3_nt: TGTGCCTCACTATTAGCGGGGGGACCCACCGGGGAGCTGTTTTTT
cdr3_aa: CASLLAGGPTGELFF

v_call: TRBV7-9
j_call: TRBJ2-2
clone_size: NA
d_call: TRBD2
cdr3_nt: TGTGCCAGCAGCTTTACTAGCGGGAGGAACGGGGAGCTGTTTTTT
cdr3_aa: CASSFTSGRNGELFF

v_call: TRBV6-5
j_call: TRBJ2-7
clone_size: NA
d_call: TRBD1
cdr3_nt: TGTGCCAGCAGCCCACACGACAGGGGGTTCGAGCAGTACTTC
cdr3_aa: CASSPHDRGFEQYF

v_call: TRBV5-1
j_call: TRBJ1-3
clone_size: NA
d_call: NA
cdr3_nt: TGCGCCAGCAGCTTGGAGGGGCAGACCTCTGGAAACACCATATATTTT
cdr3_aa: CASSLEGQTSGNTIYF

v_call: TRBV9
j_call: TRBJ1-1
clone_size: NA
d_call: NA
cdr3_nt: TGTGCCAGCAGCGTAGAACCCGGGACAAGCTTGGGGGTGAACACTGAAGCTTTCTTT
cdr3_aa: CASSVEPGTSLGVNTEAFF

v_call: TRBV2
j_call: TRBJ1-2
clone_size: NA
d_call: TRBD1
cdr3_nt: TGTGCCAGCAGTGGGACAGGGGGCAATGGCTACACCTTC
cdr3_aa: CASSGTGGNGYTF

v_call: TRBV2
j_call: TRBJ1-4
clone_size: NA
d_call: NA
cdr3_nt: TGTGCCAGCAGGCCGACCGGGAGTGAAAAACTGTTTTTT
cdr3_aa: CASRPTGSEKLFF

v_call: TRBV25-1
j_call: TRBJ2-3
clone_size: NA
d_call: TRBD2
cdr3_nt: TGTGCCAGCAGTGAATTGGTGGCTAGCGGAACAGATACGCAGTATTTT
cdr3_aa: CASSELVASGTDTQYF

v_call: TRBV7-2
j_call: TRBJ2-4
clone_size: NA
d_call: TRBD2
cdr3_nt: TGTGCCAGCAGCTTAGTCCTTCTAGCGGGTAGCCGGGGCATTCAGTACTTC
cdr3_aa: CASSLVLLAGSRGIQYF

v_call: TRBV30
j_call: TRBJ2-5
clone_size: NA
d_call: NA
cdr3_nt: TGTGCCTGGAGTAGGGGACGGGGGCGAGCGGAGACCCAGTACTTC
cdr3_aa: CAWSRGRGRAETQYF

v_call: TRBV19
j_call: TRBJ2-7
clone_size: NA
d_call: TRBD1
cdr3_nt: TGTGCCAGTAGTATAGGACGGACAGGAGGTCCATCCTCCTACGAGCAGTACTTC
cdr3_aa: CASSIGRTGGPSSYEQYF

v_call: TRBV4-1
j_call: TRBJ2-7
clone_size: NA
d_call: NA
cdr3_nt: TGCGCCAGCAGCCAAGCGCGCGAGACCTACGAGCAGTACTTC
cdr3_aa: CASSQARETYEQYF

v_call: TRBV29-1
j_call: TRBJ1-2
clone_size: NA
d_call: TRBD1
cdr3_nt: TGCAGCGTGTCCCGGGACAGTAACTATGGCTACACCTTC
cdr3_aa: CSVSRDSNYGYTF

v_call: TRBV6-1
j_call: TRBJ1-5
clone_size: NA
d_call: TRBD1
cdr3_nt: TGTGCCAGCAGTGAGCTGGGACAGGGAGGCAATCAGCCCCAGCATTTT
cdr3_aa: CASSELGQGGNQPQHF

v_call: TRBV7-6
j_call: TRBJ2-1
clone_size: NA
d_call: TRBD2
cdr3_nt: TGTGCCAGCAGCTCCGGGACTAGCGGGGGGGCAGGAGACCGCAATGAGCAGTTCTTC
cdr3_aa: CASSSGTSGGAGDRNEQFF

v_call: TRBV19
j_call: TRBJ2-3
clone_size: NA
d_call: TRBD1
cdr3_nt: TGTGCCAGTAGTCAACAGGGGAACACGCAGTATTTT
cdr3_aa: CASSQQGNTQYF

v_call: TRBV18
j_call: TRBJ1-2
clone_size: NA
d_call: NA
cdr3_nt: TGTGCCAGCTCAACGTTGAAGGGGGAGGAGGACTATGGCTACACCTTC
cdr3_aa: CASSTLKGEEDYGYTF

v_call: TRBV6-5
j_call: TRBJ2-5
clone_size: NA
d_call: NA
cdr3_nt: TGTGCCAGCAGTTACTCTGGCGGGGAAGAGACCCAGTACTTC
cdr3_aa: CASSYSGGEETQYF

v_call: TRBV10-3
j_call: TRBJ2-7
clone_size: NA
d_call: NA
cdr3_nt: TGTGCCATCAGTGAGTCGGCAGGGCCCTCCTACGAGCAGTACTTC
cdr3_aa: CAISESAGPSYEQYF

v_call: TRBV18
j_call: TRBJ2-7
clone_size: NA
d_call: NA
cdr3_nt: TGTGCCAGCTCACCACCGGCGGGGTACGAGCAGTACTTC
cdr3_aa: CASSPPAGYEQYF

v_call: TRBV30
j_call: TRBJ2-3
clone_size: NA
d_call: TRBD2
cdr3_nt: TGTGCCTGGACGGGGGGAGGGACAGATACGCAGTATTTT
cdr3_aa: CAWTGGGTDTQYF

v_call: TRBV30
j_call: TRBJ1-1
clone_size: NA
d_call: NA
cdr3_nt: TGTGCCTGGAGTGTGAGGCAGGGCACTACCCTAAATCCGTTGAACACTGAAGCTTTCTTT
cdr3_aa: CAWSVRQGTTLNPLNTEAFF

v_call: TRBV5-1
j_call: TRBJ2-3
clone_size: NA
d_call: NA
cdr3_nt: TGCGCCAGCAGCTTACCGGGCGGGGACACAGATACGCAGTATTTT
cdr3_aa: CASSLPGGDTDTQYF

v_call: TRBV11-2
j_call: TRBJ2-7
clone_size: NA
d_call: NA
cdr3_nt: TGTGCCAGCGGGGGCGCCTGGGGCTCCTACGAGCAGTACTTC
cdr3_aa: CASGGAWGSYEQYF

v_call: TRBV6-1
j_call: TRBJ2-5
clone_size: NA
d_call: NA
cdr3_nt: TGTGCCAGCAGGGACCTGCCGGGCCAGGAGACCCAGTACTTC
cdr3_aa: CASRDLPGQETQYF

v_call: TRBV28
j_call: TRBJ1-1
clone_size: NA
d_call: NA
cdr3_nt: TGTGCCAGCAGTTTAGCCAGGGCGGAAGCTTTCTTT
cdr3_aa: CASSLARAEAFF

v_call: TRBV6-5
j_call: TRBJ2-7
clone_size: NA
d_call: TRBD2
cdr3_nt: TGTGCCAGCAGTTACTCCCGCGGGAGACCGACCTACGAGCAGTACTTC
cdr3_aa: CASSYSRGRPTYEQYF

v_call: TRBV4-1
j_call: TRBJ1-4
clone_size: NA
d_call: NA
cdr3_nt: TGCGCCAGCAGCCAAGATCTCGTAACCCCTAATGAAAAACTGTTTTTT
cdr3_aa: CASSQDLVTPNEKLFF

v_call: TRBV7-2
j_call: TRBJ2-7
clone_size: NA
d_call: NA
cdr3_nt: TGTGCCAGCAGCTTACTGGCAGCCGGACCCTACGAGCAGTACTTC
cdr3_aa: CASSLLAAGPYEQYF

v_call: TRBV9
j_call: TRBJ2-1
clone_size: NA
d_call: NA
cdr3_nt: TGTGCCAGCAGCGCTCGACTAGAATTCAACAATGAGCAGTTCTTC
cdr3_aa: CASSARLEFNNEQFF

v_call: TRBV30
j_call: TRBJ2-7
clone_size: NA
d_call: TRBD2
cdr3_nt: TGTGCCTGGAGTGGTGCGGGAGGGCCCTACGAGCAGTACTTC
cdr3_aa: CAWSGAGGPYEQYF

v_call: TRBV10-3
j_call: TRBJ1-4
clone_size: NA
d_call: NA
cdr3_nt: TGTGCCATCAGTGAAGGTCAGTTCAATGAAAAACTGTTTTTT
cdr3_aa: CAISEGQFNEKLFF

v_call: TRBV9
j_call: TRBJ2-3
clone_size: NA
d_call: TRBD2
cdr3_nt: TGTGCCAGCAGCGTAGGTACTAGCGGCACAGATACGCAGTATTTT
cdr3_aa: CASSVGTSGTDTQYF

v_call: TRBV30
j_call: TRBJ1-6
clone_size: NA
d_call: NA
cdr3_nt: TGTGCCTGGAGTCCGGGGCAGTCCAATTCACCCCTCCACTTT
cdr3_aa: CAWSPGQSNSPLHF

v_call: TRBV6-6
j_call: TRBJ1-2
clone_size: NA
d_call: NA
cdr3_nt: TGTGCCAGCAGTTACTCCCCCGGAGGAGGCTACACCTTC
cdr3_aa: CASSYSPGGGYTF

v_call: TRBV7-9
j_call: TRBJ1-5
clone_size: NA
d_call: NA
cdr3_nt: TGTGCCAGCAGCTTAGACAGAGCCGATCAGCCCCAGCATTTT
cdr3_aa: CASSLDRADQPQHF

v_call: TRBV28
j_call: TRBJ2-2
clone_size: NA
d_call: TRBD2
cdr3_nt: TGTGCCAGCAGTAAAGGATCACTAGCGAGTGTAGTGTTTTTT
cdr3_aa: CASSKGSLASVVFF

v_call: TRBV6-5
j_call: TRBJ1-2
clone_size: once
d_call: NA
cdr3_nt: TGTGCCAGCAGTTACGGGACGAGCTATGGCTACACCTTC
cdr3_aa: CASSYGTSYGYTF

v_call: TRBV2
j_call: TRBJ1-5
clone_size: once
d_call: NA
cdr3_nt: TGTGCCAGCAGCTTTCAGGGGAGAGGAGGCAATCAGCCCCAGCATTTT
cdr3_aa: CASSFQGRGGNQPQHF

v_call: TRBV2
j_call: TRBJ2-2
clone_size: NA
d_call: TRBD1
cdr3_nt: TGTGCCAGCAGTGCTGACAGGGGAATACCAGGGGAGCTGTTTTTT
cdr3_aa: CASSADRGIPGELFF

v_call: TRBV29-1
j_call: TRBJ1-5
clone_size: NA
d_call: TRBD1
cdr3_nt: TGCAGCGCTCGGGACAGTTATAGCAATCAGCCCCAGCATTTT
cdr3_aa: CSARDSYSNQPQHF

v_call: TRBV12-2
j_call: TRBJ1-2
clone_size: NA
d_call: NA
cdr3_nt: TGTGCAAGTCGCTTATATGACAGGGCCTATGGCTACACCTTC
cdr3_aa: CASRLYDRAYGYTF

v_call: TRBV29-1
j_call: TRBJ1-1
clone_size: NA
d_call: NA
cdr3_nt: TGCAGCGTTGGGGGGGTGCAGGGGAGTGAAGCTTTCTTT
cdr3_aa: CSVGGVQGSEAFF

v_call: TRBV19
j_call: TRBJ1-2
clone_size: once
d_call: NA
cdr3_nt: TGTGCCAGTAGGCCCTTAGGGGGGCTCAGCGGCTACACCTTC
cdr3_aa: CASRPLGGLSGYTF

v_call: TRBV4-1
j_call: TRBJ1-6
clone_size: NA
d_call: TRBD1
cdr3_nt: TGCGCCAGCAGCCAAGAGGGGACAGGGAATTCACCCCTCCACTTT
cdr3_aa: CASSQEGTGNSPLHF

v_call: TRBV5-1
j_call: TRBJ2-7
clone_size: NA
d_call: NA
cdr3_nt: TGCGCCAGCAGCTTGGATGGGACTGGAACGCGGTACTTC
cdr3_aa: CASSLDGTGTRYF

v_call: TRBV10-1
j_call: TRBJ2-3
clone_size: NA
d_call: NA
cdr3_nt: TGCGCCAGCAGTGGTGCCGCAGTTTCTAGCACAGATACGCAGTATTTT
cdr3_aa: CASSGAAVSSTDTQYF

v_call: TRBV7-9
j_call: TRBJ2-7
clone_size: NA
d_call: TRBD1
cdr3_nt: TGTGCCAGCAGCCACGGGACAGACTACGAGCAGTACTTC
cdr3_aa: CASSHGTDYEQYF

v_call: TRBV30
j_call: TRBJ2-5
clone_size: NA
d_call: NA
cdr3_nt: TGTGCCTGGAGTGGACGGGACTTAGAGACCCAGTACTTC
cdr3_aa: CAWSGRDLETQYF

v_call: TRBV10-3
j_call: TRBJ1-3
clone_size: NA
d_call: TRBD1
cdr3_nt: TGTGCCATCAGCCAGGGGGACCAAAATTTTGGAAACACCATATATTTT
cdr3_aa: CAISQGDQNFGNTIYF